The rows below give T cell receptor beta chains drawn from one sample of a study of lymphopenia after photon versus proton radiotherapy. TCRdb's copy holds only in-frame clones and misses some; the assay was immunoSEQ multiplex PCR. The sample carries about 40,000 clones, around 84% recorded once. Here the sequenced sample was peripheral blood, taken from a patient treated with proton-based radiotherapy. The receptors here all came from a woman between 65 and 79 years old with pancreatic cancer. Some clones in this sample may be carry-over from other donors' samples. CDR3s include the opening cysteine and the closing phenylalanine or tryptophan. D genes are given only for firm matches. A row's size may be missing; if present it is once, few, many or a size class.

CDR3 DNA: TGCGCCAGCAGCTTGGGACAGGGGAGGACAGATACGCAGTATTTT; CDR3 protein: CASSLGQGRTDTQYF; J gene: TRBJ2-3; V gene: TRBV5-1; clone size: -; D gene: TRBD1; CDR3 length: 15
CDR3 DNA: TGTGCCAGCAGAAACATACAGGGCGGTAACACTGAAGCTTTCTTT; CDR3 protein: CASRNIQGGNTEAFF; J gene: TRBJ1-1; V gene: TRBV7-9; clone size: -; D gene: -; CDR3 length: 15
CDR3 DNA: TGTGCCAGCTCACCACGGGCAGACAGGGGAGAGACCCAGTACTTC; CDR3 protein: CASSPRADRGETQYF; J gene: TRBJ2-5; V gene: TRBV18; clone size: -; D gene: TRBD1; CDR3 length: 15
CDR3 DNA: TGTGCCAGCAGCACCTCATATGGGACCGATAAAAATTCACCCCTCCACTTT; CDR3 protein: CASSTSYGTDKNSPLHF; J gene: TRBJ1-6; V gene: TRBV5-6; clone size: -; D gene: -; CDR3 length: 17
CDR3 DNA: TGTGCCAGTAGTAACAGACAGGGGGGAGACTATGGCTACACCTTC; CDR3 protein: CASSNRQGGDYGYTF; J gene: TRBJ1-2; V gene: TRBV19; clone size: -; D gene: TRBD1; CDR3 length: 15
CDR3 DNA: TGTGCCAGCAGCTGGGAGCGAGGGACAGATACGCAGTATTTT; CDR3 protein: CASSWERGTDTQYF; J gene: TRBJ2-3; V gene: TRBV7-8; clone size: -; D gene: -; CDR3 length: 14
CDR3 DNA: TGTGCCAGCAGTGAATCAGGGGACAGCCCCTACGAGCAGTACTTC; CDR3 protein: CASSESGDSPYEQYF; J gene: TRBJ2-7; V gene: TRBV25-1; clone size: -; D gene: TRBD1; CDR3 length: 15
CDR3 DNA: TGCGCCAGCAGTTTGACCTTTGGACTAGCGGGAGCCATGTACTTC; CDR3 protein: CASSLTFGLAGAMYF; J gene: TRBJ2-7; V gene: TRBV5-1; clone size: -; D gene: TRBD2; CDR3 length: 15
CDR3 DNA: TGTGCCAGCAGTTACTCGAACTCTGGAAACACCATATATTTT; CDR3 protein: CASSYSNSGNTIYF; J gene: TRBJ1-3; V gene: TRBV6-5; clone size: -; D gene: -; CDR3 length: 14
CDR3 DNA: TGTGCCAGCAGCGTAGAGGGGGGCGAGCAGTACTTC; CDR3 protein: CASSVEGGEQYF; J gene: TRBJ2-7; V gene: TRBV9; clone size: few; D gene: -; CDR3 length: 12
CDR3 DNA: TGTGCCAGCAGTTTTTCAGGGGGAAATAGCAATCAGCCCCAGCATTTT; CDR3 protein: CASSFSGGNSNQPQHF; J gene: TRBJ1-5; V gene: TRBV28; clone size: -; D gene: TRBD1; CDR3 length: 16
CDR3 DNA: TGCAGCGTTGAGGTGACGGGCGTACGGGGAGCTTTCTTT; CDR3 protein: CSVEVTGVRGAFF; J gene: TRBJ1-1; V gene: TRBV29-1; clone size: -; D gene: -; CDR3 length: 13
CDR3 DNA: TGCGCCAGCAGTCAGACAGGGGTTGAACAGCCCCAGCATTTT; CDR3 protein: CASSQTGVEQPQHF; J gene: TRBJ1-5; V gene: TRBV5-1; clone size: few; D gene: TRBD1; CDR3 length: 14
CDR3 DNA: TGTGCCAGCAGCGCCCATAGACTAGCGGGGAACTACGAGCAGTACTTC; CDR3 protein: CASSAHRLAGNYEQYF; J gene: TRBJ2-7; V gene: TRBV7-8; clone size: -; D gene: TRBD2; CDR3 length: 16